The rows below give T cell receptor beta chains drawn from one sample of a study of blood T cell repertoires in COVID-19. The protocol was immunoSEQ multiplex PCR, while the TCRdb copy is restricted to in-frame clones and leaves out a portion. Of approximately 290,000 clones listed, 89% are singletons. Sequences were obtained from peripheral blood. The receptors were gathered from a woman aged 55 to 70 with acute or convalescent COVID-19. The CDR3 runs from the conserved cysteine through the conserved F or W. D genes are given only for firm matches. Clone sizes are given selectively: once, few, many, or a class where the clone is expanded.

abundance	v_gene	d_gene	j_gene	CDR3aa	CDR3nt
NA	TRBV24-1	TRBD1	TRBJ1-2	CATSDNRQGGYGYTF	TGTGCCACCAGTGATAACCGACAGGGTGGGTATGGCTACACCTTC
NA	TRBV12-3/TRBV12-4	TRBD1	TRBJ1-5	CASSLGGGQPQHF	TGTGCCAGCAGTTTAGGAGGGGGCCAGCCCCAGCATTTT
NA	TRBV27	NA	TRBJ2-2	CASSFQLTNTGELFF	TGTGCCAGCAGTTTCCAACTCACCAACACCGGGGAGCTGTTTTTT
NA	TRBV4-2	TRBD2	TRBJ2-7	CASSQAQAGGLHEQYF	TGTGCCAGCAGCCAAGCTCAAGCGGGAGGATTGCACGAGCAGTACTTC
NA	TRBV10-1	NA	TRBJ2-7	CASSDRVSYEQYF	TGCGCCAGCAGTGACAGGGTCTCCTACGAGCAGTACTTC
NA	TRBV9	NA	TRBJ1-2	CASSVEADRSYGYTF	TGTGCCAGCAGCGTAGAGGCAGACAGGAGCTATGGCTACACCTTC
NA	TRBV5-1	NA	TRBJ1-6	CASSFAGHSSPLHF	TGCGCCAGCAGCTTTGCGGGCCATAGTTCACCCCTCCACTTT
NA	TRBV27	TRBD1	TRBJ1-2	CASTGTGGADYGYTF	TGTGCCAGCACTGGCACAGGGGGCGCGGACTATGGCTACACCTTC
NA	TRBV18	TRBD2	TRBJ2-7	CASSPGLAGGPNEQYF	TGTGCCAGCTCACCGGGACTAGCGGGGGGGCCAAACGAGCAGTACTTC
NA	TRBV19	TRBD1	TRBJ1-1	CASNGDRVVGGEAFF	TGTGCCAGTAATGGGGACAGGGTTGTTGGTGGGGAAGCTTTCTTT
NA	TRBV19	NA	TRBJ1-5	CASSMAQSNQPQHF	TGTGCCAGTAGTATGGCCCAGAGCAATCAGCCCCAGCATTTT
NA	TRBV27	NA	TRBJ2-1	CASSFTGGGANEQFF	TGTGCCAGCAGTTTTACAGGGGGGGGAGCGAATGAGCAGTTCTTC
NA	TRBV25-1	NA	TRBJ2-1	CASSGPGVLYNEQFF	TGTGCCAGCAGTGGACCGGGGGTCCTCTACAATGAGCAGTTCTTC
NA	TRBV18	NA	TRBJ1-5	CASSPARGLGQPQHF	TGTGCCAGCTCTCCCGCGCGGGGATTAGGCCAGCCCCAGCATTTT
NA	TRBV27	TRBD1	TRBJ2-6	CASTQILRDRVVGANVLTF	TGTGCCAGCACCCAAATACTCCGGGACAGGGTAGTAGGGGCCAACGTCCTGACTTTC
NA	TRBV18	NA	TRBJ2-7	CASSPGQTLGEQYF	TGTGCCAGCTCACCAGGACAGACCTTAGGGGAGCAGTACTTC
NA	TRBV12-3/TRBV12-4	NA	TRBJ1-2	CASSLGGNYGYTF	TGTGCCAGCAGTTTAGGAGGTAACTATGGCTACACCTTC
NA	TRBV5-1	TRBD1	TRBJ1-2	CASSFSTGANYGYTF	TGCGCCAGCAGCTTTAGCACAGGGGCTAACTATGGCTACACCTTC
NA	TRBV24-1	TRBD1	TRBJ2-7	CATSDPWDRRNSYEQYF	TGTGCCACCAGTGATCCTTGGGACAGACGAAACTCCTACGAGCAGTACTTC
NA	TRBV7-9	NA	TRBJ1-1	CASSNDRKNTEAFF	TGTGCCAGCAGCAACGACAGGAAGAACACTGAAGCTTTCTTT
NA	TRBV28	NA	TRBJ1-4	CASRRDTANEKLFF	TGTGCCAGCAGACGGGACACGGCTAATGAAAAACTGTTTTTT
NA	TRBV29-1	NA	TRBJ2-2	CSVEDRSNTGELFF	TGCAGCGTTGAAGATCGGTCGAACACCGGGGAGCTGTTTTTT
NA	TRBV3-1/TRBV3-2	NA	TRBJ2-1	CASSHLTSHYEQFF	TGTGCCAGCAGCCACCTGACTAGTCATTATGAGCAGTTCTTC
NA	TRBV6-2/TRBV6-3	NA	TRBJ1-1	CASSYSLYSAGSSTEAFF	TGTGCCAGCAGTTACTCTTTATATTCGGCAGGCAGTAGTACTGAAGCTTTCTTT
NA	TRBV9	NA	TRBJ2-2	CASTRTFTGELFF	TGTGCCAGCACCCGGACTTTTACCGGGGAGCTGTTTTTT
NA	TRBV25-1	NA	TRBJ2-5	CASSGTQRGETQYF	TGTGCCAGCAGTGGAACACAGAGAGGGGAGACCCAGTACTTC
NA	TRBV5-1	NA	TRBJ2-1	CASSLVQGSSYNEQFF	TGCGCCAGCAGCTTGGTGCAGGGCAGCTCCTACAATGAGCAGTTCTTC
NA	TRBV19	NA	TRBJ1-2	CASTTLSREGKYGYTF	TGTGCCAGTACTACTCTATCCCGGGAGGGGAAATATGGCTACACCTTC
NA	TRBV30	NA	TRBJ2-1	CAWSTSGGPYNEQFF	TGTGCCTGGTCTACCTCCGGGGGGCCCTACAATGAGCAGTTCTTC
NA	TRBV12-2	NA	TRBJ1-2	CASRATGERNYGYTF	TGTGCAAGTCGCGCAACAGGGGAGAGAAACTATGGCTACACCTTC
NA	TRBV10-3	TRBD1	TRBJ1-2	CAITKGQNYGYTF	TGTGCCATCACCAAGGGACAGAACTATGGCTACACCTTC
NA	TRBV19	NA	TRBJ2-7	CASSTLSRGAYEQYF	TGTGCCAGTAGTACCCTTAGCAGGGGCGCCTACGAGCAGTACTTC
NA	TRBV9	TRBD1	TRBJ2-7	CASSLGGAWNEQYF	TGTGCCAGCAGCTTAGGGGGCGCTTGGAACGAGCAGTACTTC
once	TRBV18	NA	TRBJ1-1	CASSPRIQGTEAFF	TGTGCCAGCTCACCACGCATACAGGGCACTGAAGCTTTCTTT
NA	TRBV5-1	NA	TRBJ2-3	CASSLVISGGTSTDTQYF	TGCGCCAGCAGCTTGGTGATTTCCGGGGGAACTAGCACAGATACGCAGTATTTT
NA	TRBV7-6	TRBD2	TRBJ2-3	CASSSMMAGGLLDTQYF	TGTGCCAGCAGCTCGATGATGGCGGGGGGCCTATTAGATACGCAGTATTTT
few	TRBV4-1	NA	TRBJ2-7	CASSQELGGEQYF	TGCGCCAGCAGCCAAGAATTGGGCGGGGAGCAGTACTTC
NA	TRBV6-5	TRBD1	TRBJ2-7	CASNPGLRQGKQYF	TGTGCCAGCAATCCCGGCCTCCGACAGGGAAAGCAGTACTTC
NA	TRBV5-4	TRBD2	TRBJ2-1	CASSPLAGGDNEQFF	TGTGCCAGCAGCCCACTAGCGGGGGGGGACAATGAGCAGTTCTTC
NA	TRBV3-1/TRBV3-2	NA	TRBJ1-5	CASSQDGGTDQPQHF	TGTGCCAGCAGCCAAGATGGCGGGACGGATCAGCCCCAGCATTTT
NA	TRBV6-1	TRBD2	TRBJ2-3	CASSGTSGATSSTDTQYF	TGTGCCAGCAGTGGGACTAGCGGGGCCACCTCTAGCACAGATACGCAGTATTTT
NA	TRBV14	NA	TRBJ1-2	CASSQGRVGYGYTF	TGTGCCAGCAGCCAAGGGCGGGTCGGCTATGGCTACACCTTC
NA	TRBV4-1	TRBD2	TRBJ2-7	CASSQLAGAYNFYEQYF	TGCGCCAGCAGCCAATTAGCGGGAGCTTATAATTTCTACGAGCAGTACTTC
NA	TRBV6-7	NA	TRBJ1-1	CASSYASRRENTEAFF	TGTGCCAGCAGTTATGCCTCGCGCCGGGAGAACACTGAAGCTTTCTTT
NA	TRBV6-5	NA	TRBJ2-1	CASGPRRGNEQFF	TGTGCCAGCGGCCCGAGGAGGGGCAATGAGCAGTTCTTC
NA	TRBV24-1	TRBD1	TRBJ2-7	CATSDGPGQGAHEQYF	TGTGCCACCAGTGATGGACCGGGACAGGGGGCCCACGAGCAGTACTTC
NA	TRBV24-1	NA	TRBJ2-3	CATSDPRGQGDTQYF	TGTGCCACCAGTGATCCCCGGGGCCAGGGGGATACGCAGTATTTT
NA	TRBV7-9	NA	TRBJ1-6	CASSLGGFGNSPLHF	TGTGCCAGCAGCTTGGGAGGCTTCGGGAATTCACCCCTCCACTTT